The 19 T cell receptor beta chains given below trace back to one sample, sequenced in a study of blood T cell repertoires in COVID-19. Clones were sequenced by immunoSEQ multiplex PCR, and TCRdb holds only the in-frame ones, with some missing. Of roughly 140,000 clones listed, roughly four fifths were seen once; the top ten hold 1.5% to 2%. Sequences were obtained from PBMCs or T cells enriched from blood (not recorded which). All receptors come from a woman aged 18-30 years who had been exposed to COVID-19.

V gene TRBV12-3 or TRBV12-4 combines with J gene TRBJ1-2; 7 bases match TRBD1. This CDR3 has 13 residues. Trimming cost V 6 bases and J 4 bases; bases outside gene matches: 5. CDR3 DNA sequence: TGTGCCAGCAGATCGGACAGGCGCTATGGCTACACCTTC. Residues: CASRSDRRYGYTF.

This clone is a singleton in its sample. The J gene is TRBJ1-3, the V gene TRBV7-9; D possibly corresponds to TRBD1 (5 bases). The length of the CDR3 is 16 residues. CDR1 is SEHNR, CDR2 FQNEAQ, per germline (reference sequence). V was clipped by 4 bases and J by 2 bases, with 15 bases between them. CDR3: CASSSSGVGPGNTIYF. The CDR3 DNA follows: TGTGCCAGCAGCTCATCGGGGGTGGGGCCTGGAAACACCATATATTTT. Full variable domain (outside the CDR3, taken from reference TRBV7-9 and TRBJ1-3): DTGVSQNPRHKITKRGQNVTFRCDPISEHNRLYWYRQTLGQGPEFLTYFQNEAQLEKSRLLSDRFSAERPKGSFSTLEIQRTEQGDSAMYLCASSSSGVGPGNTIYFGEGSWLTVV.

The gene calls are TRBV19 and TRBJ1-1; 7 nucleotides line up with TRBD1. Germline V gene data show CDR1 as LNHDA and CDR2 as SQIVND (reference sequence). V shed 5 bases, J shed 0 bases, and the junction held 6 bases outside the gene matches. This CDR3 is built from 15 residues. This CDR3 reads CASSPGDRLNTEAFF. The CDR3, as DNA: TGTGCCAGTAGTCCAGGGGACAGATTGAACACTGAAGCTTTCTTT.

This chain links TRBV14 with TRBJ1-5; the match to TRBD1 covers 9 bases. The CDR3 loop spans 18 amino acids. The junction had 9 bases not matched to a gene; V was cut back by 0 bases and J by 3 bases. The germline CDR1 and CDR2 sequences are SGHDN and FVKESK. The chain's CDR3 is CASSQEEDGQGNNQPQHF. The CDR3 region has the DNA TGTGCCAGCAGCCAAGAAGAAGACGGACAGGGGAACAATCAGCCCCAGCATTTT.

V is TRBV6-5 and J is TRBJ1-1; D is ambiguous. Trimming removed 7 bases at V and 3 bases at J, with 12 bases between. The CDR3 spans 13 residues. CDR1 and CDR2 (germline): MNHEY, SVGAGI. CDR3 nucleotides: TGTGCCAGCATAAAGAGTCTGGACACTGAAGCTTTCTTT. Protein sequence: CASIKSLDTEAFF.

This clone was counted once. The CDR3 here is CASSSPNFSGSYYEQYF. Here the CDR3 DNA reads TGCGCCAGCAGCTCGCCCAACTTTAGCGGGTCCTACTACGAGCAGTACTTC. V is TRBV5-1 and J is TRBJ2-7; 7 bases align to TRBD2. This CDR3 spans 17 amino acids. CDR1 is SGHRS and CDR2 is YFSETQ in the germline V gene. The junction had 15 bases not matched to a gene; V was cut back by 3 bases and J by 3 bases.

This clone occurred once. The chain has TRBV27 and TRBJ2-1, with 9 bases lining up with TRBD2. This CDR3 has 14 residues. Germline loops: CDR1 MNHEY, CDR2 SMNVEV (reference sequence). Losses at the gene ends were 4 bases for V and 8 bases for J; bases not matched to a gene: 6. CDR3 in amino acids: CASSSSGIVHEQFF. The CDR3 DNA reads TGTGCCAGCAGTTCTAGCGGGATAGTGCATGAGCAGTTCTTC.

This clone was observed a few times. This chain connects TRBV10-2 to TRBJ2-2, with TRBD1 matching 7 bases. Trimming at V came to 7 bases and at J to 6 bases, leaving 5 bases not matched to a gene. The germline CDR1 and CDR2 sequences are WSHSY and SAAADI. The CDR3 loop spans 13 amino acids. The CDR3 DNA reads TGCGCCAGCAAAAAACAGGGGTCCGGGGAGCTGTTTTTT. Translated, it gives CASKKQGSGELFF.

The J gene is TRBJ2-7, the V gene TRBV3-1 (or the pseudogene TRBV3-2); 9 nucleotides agree with TRBD2. The CDR3 is 18 amino acids. V lost 1 base to trimming and J lost 3 bases; unmatched junction nucleotides: 13. From germline, CDR1 is LGHDT and CDR2 YNNKEL (reference sequence). CDR3 sequence: CASSQGASRSGRLYEQYF. In nucleotides, the CDR3 is TGTGCCAGCAGCCAAGGGGCTAGTAGGAGCGGGAGGCTCTACGAGCAGTACTTC.

The chain combines TRBV4-2 with TRBJ2-3, with D perhaps matching TRBD2 (6 bases). The V gene's germline CDR1 is LGHNA and CDR2 YNFKEQ. Trimming cost V 1 base and J 2 bases, with 13 bases left between them. This CDR3 has 16 residues. The CDR3 DNA reads TGTGCCAGCAGCCAAGTAGCCGCGGGACCCACAGATACGCAGTATTTT. Amino acids: CASSQVAAGPTDTQYF.

The chain couples TRBV7-2 to TRBJ1-1; 7 bases align to TRBD1. V gave up 5 bases and J gave up 10 bases; unmatched junction bases: 13. The CDR3 extends over 14 amino acids. Germline V gives CDR1 SGHTA, CDR2 FQGNSA. The CDR3 region has the DNA TGTGCCAGCAGCCCTGGTGACAGGGCGTTACGAGCTTTCTTT. Protein sequence: CASSPGDRALRAFF. Supplemented by reference TRBV7-2 and TRBJ1-1, the full variable domain reads GAGVSQSPSNKVTEKGKDVELRCDPISGHTALYWYRQSLGQGLEFLIYFQGNSAPDKSGLPSDRFSAERTGGSVSTLTIQRTQQEDSAVYLCASSPGDRALRAFFGQGTRLTVV.

The chain has TRBV7-2 and TRBJ2-1, with D perhaps TRBD2 (6 bases). The V gene's germline CDR1 is SGHTA and CDR2 FQGNSA. The ends were cut back, 6 bases at V and 7 bases at J, with 16 bases in the middle. The CDR3 covers 14 residues. As DNA, the CDR3 is TGTGCCAGCAGTCCCCCCCGGGACTTAAATGAGCAGTTCTTC. As protein: CASSPPRDLNEQFF.

The chain is built from TRBV2 and TRBJ2-2; possibly TRBD2 for D (5 bases). Trimming removed 4 bases from V and 6 bases from J, with 6 bases in between. CDR1 SNHLY and CDR2 FYNNEI come from the germline V gene. The CDR3 is 12 amino acids. This chain's CDR3 is CASSAGSGELFF. The CDR3 DNA sequence: TGTGCCAGCAGTGCGGGGTCCGGGGAGCTGTTTTTT.

V gene TRBV9 combines with J gene TRBJ2-1; 8 positions match TRBD2. The CDR3 is 16 residues long. Germline-derived CDR1 and CDR2 are SGDLS and YYNGEE. V was pared by 3 bases and J by 10 bases, with 15 bases of the junction left unmatched. The CDR3 here is CASSASPGLGSGEQFF. CDR3 nucleotides: TGTGCCAGCAGCGCCAGCCCGGGACTAGGGTCAGGGGAGCAGTTCTTC.

As to this clone: The same CDR3 is also encoded by other DNA sequences in this sample. The J gene is TRBJ2-7, the V gene TRBV28; 10 nucleotides match TRBD1. CDR1 and CDR2 (germline): MDHEN, SYDVKM. The CDR3 runs to 14 residues. The V and J ends lost 6 bases and 4 bases, in that order; junction bases with no gene match: 6. CDR3 nucleotides: TGTGCCAGCAGGCCCGGGACAGGGGTATACGAGCAGTACTTC. Translated, it gives CASRPGTGVYEQYF. The full variable domain, its missing parts supplied by reference TRBV28 and TRBJ2-7, is DVKVTQSSRYLVKRTGEKVFLECVQDMDHENMFWYRQDPGLGLRLIYFSYDVKMKEKGDIPEGYSVSREKKERFSLILESASTNQTSMYLCASRPGTGVYEQYFGPGTRLTVT.

The chain combines TRBV3-1 (or the pseudogene TRBV3-2) with TRBJ1-2; D might be TRBD1 (5 bases). Trimming cost V 1 base and J 1 base, with 7 bases left between them. Germline loops: CDR1 LGHDT, CDR2 YNNKEL (reference sequence). The CDR3 runs 14 residues. The CDR3 sequence: CASSQGTINYGYTF. CDR3 in DNA: TGTGCCAGCAGCCAAGGGACAATTAACTATGGCTACACCTTC.

This chain uses TRBV10-3 with TRBJ2-7; possibly TRBD1 for D (6 bases). This CDR3 region has 15 residues. Per the germline V gene, CDR1 is ENHRY and CDR2 is SYGVKD. V lost 3 bases to trimming and J lost 2 bases, with 14 bases between them. As DNA, the CDR3 is TGTGCCATCAGTGATTCTACAGGGAAACCCTACGAGCAGTACTTC. It is translated as CAISDSTGKPYEQYF.

The chain couples TRBV12-3 or TRBV12-4 to TRBJ1-1; no firm D call. This CDR3 is built from 13 residues. V lost 2 bases to trimming and J lost 10 bases, with 14 bases between them. The CDR3: CASSLRQARGAFF. CDR3 coding DNA: TGTGCCAGCAGTTTAAGGCAGGCGCGGGGAGCTTTCTTT.

The gene calls are TRBV6-4 and TRBJ2-1, with 11 bases lining up with TRBD1. The V gene's germline CDR1 is MRHNA and CDR2 SNTAGT. The CDR3 spans 15 residues. J gave up 6 bases and V 1 base, and 2 bases lay outside the gene matches. The CDR3 sequence is CASSDFGTGGNEQFF. In nucleotides, the CDR3 is TGTGCCAGCAGTGACTTTGGGACAGGGGGCAATGAGCAGTTCTTC.